This entry is about one TCR beta chain. Its antigen is not known. This specimen comes from a study of untreated major depressive disorder. Notes on the study in general: CD4+ T cells from depressed patients used TRBV05-01 (Vbeta 5.1) more often than controls. The sequencing tests were limited to three preselected Vbeta families.

Germline CDR1 is SNHLY and CDR2 is FYNNEI. Trimming removed 3 bases at V and 6 bases at J, with 18 bases between. CDR3 length equals 16 residues. Every participant had European ancestry. Controls never had mood disorders and self-rated depressive symptoms at 5 or less. TCRdb keeps only in-frame clones here, not all; method: immunoSEQ multiplex PCR. The sample has just over 20,000 clones, roughly 86% seen once. This clonotype was obtained from a woman in her twenties or thirties in good health. Input material: CD4+ T cells from PBMCs. The chain combines TRBV2 with TRBJ1-5; D may be TRBD1 (5 bases). CDR3 coding DNA: TGTGCCAGCAGTGACCTGGGCCGGGGCCAGGGTCAGCCCCAGCATTTT. This gives the protein CASSDLGRGQGQPQHF.